The 17 T cell receptor beta chains below were found in one sample sequenced in a study of blood T cells in healthy people across ages. Primed by a sample-barcoded 5' primer and a J-beta primer mix, a second PCR proceeded for about 6 to 12 cycles. TCRdb used MiXCR to reprocess the 5' RACE reads, holding one entry per CDR3 protein. This sample has some 920,000 distinct CDR3 sequences, with just over 50% found just once. Source material: blood. The receptor source for this set is a woman aged 55-69 years in good health.

This clonotype was observed a handful of times. The V and J genes are TRBV29-1 and TRBJ1-1; D is unclear. Deletions cut 4 bases from V and 7 bases from J, with 7 bases between. The length of the CDR3 is 10 residues. The germline CDR1 and CDR2 sequences are SQVTM and ANQGSEA. The CDR3 coding sequence is TGCAGCGTTGGCGCCTTTGAAGCTTTCTTT. As protein: CSVGAFEAFF.

This clonotype has a handful of counts. For the CDR3, the DNA is TGTGCCAGCAGCCGGGACAGAAGGGCGATATTTACCAAAAACATTCAGTACTTC. Residues: CASSRDRRAIFTKNIQYF. The chain uses TRBV12-3 or TRBV12-4 and TRBJ2-4, with 7 positions matching TRBD1. The J segment lost 2 bases and the V segment lost 6 bases, leaving 16 bases of the junction unmatched. This CDR3 spans 18 amino acids.

The sample holds many counts of this clonotype. The rearrangement links TRBV6-6 to TRBJ2-6, with D tentatively TRBD1 (6 bases). This CDR3 contains 16 residues. Trimming shortened V by 6 bases and J by 4 bases, and 16 bases separated the two germline ends. The germline V gene encodes CDR1 MNHNY and CDR2 SVGAGI (reference sequence). Here the CDR3 reads CASRRQEPGGANVLTF. DNA for the CDR3: TGTGCCAGCAGAAGACAGGAACCAGGGGGGGCCAACGTCCTGACTTTC.

The count of this clonotype is one. The gene calls are TRBV4-3 and TRBJ1-2, with a possible D match to TRBD1 (5 bases). Germline CDR1 is LGHNA and CDR2 is YSLEER. V was trimmed by 1 base and J by 7 bases, leaving 28 bases between them. The CDR3 consists of 19 residues. The CDR3 is CASSQVTSGRQIPFFGYTF. The CDR3 DNA follows: TGCGCCAGCAGCCAAGTCACCTCCGGGAGACAGATCCCATTCTTTGGCTACACCTTC.

The V and J genes are TRBV7-2 and TRBJ2-5; D is undetermined. From germline, CDR1 is SGHTA and CDR2 FQGNSA. V lost 2 bases to trimming and J lost 4 bases, with 14 bases between them. CDR3 size: 15 residues. DNA for the CDR3: TGTGCCAGCAGCTTAAATAGAGCCAAAGGAGAGACCCAGTACTTC. Translated, it gives CASSLNRAKGETQYF.

The chain combines TRBV6-2 or TRBV6-3 with TRBJ1-2; no clear D gene. CDR3 size: 14 residues. V lost 8 bases to trimming and J lost 4 bases, with 17 bases between them. Germline CDR1 and CDR2: MNHEY and SVGEGT. Here the CDR3 reads CASGYGRTLYGYTF. CDR3 nucleotide sequence: TGTGCCAGCGGATACGGACGAACACTCTATGGCTACACCTTC.

The rearrangement joins TRBV27 to TRBJ2-1; 11 nucleotides line up with TRBD2. CDR1 and CDR2 (germline): MNHEY, SMNVEV (reference sequence). The CDR3 spans 15 residues. With V trimmed by 4 bases and J by 5 bases, 4 bases remained unmatched. Here the CDR3 DNA reads TGTGCCAGCAGTTCAGGGACTAGCGGTCACAATGAGCAGTTCTTC. It yields the protein CASSSGTSGHNEQFF.

CDR3 in amino acids: CASGQLAGGPRAEQYF. The DNA of the CDR3 is TGTGCCAGCGGTCAACTAGCGGGAGGCCCCCGGGCCGAGCAGTACTTC. The J gene is TRBJ2-7, the V gene TRBV6-2 or TRBV6-3; 12 nucleotides match TRBD2. V lost 8 bases and J lost 6; bases outside the gene matches: 14. The length of the CDR3 is 16 residues. The germline gives CDR1 MNHEY, CDR2 SVGEGT.

J is TRBJ2-5 and V is TRBV2; D ambiguous. The V end was cut by 2 bases, the J end by 2 bases, with 9 bases between. Germline V gene data show CDR1 as SNHLY and CDR2 as FYNNEI. The CDR3 contains 14 residues. The CDR3 bases are TGTGCCAGCAGTGAAAGGGCACAGCAAGAGACCCAGTACTTC. Protein product: CASSERAQQETQYF.

CDR3 loop: CASSFEDRAPRDIQYF. DNA for the CDR3: TGTGCCAGCAGTTTCGAGGACAGGGCCCCAAGGGACATTCAGTACTTC. The gene calls are TRBV28 and TRBJ2-4, with 8 bases lining up with TRBD1. The V segment lost 3 bases and the J segment 8 bases; nucleotides outside the gene matches: 12. This CDR3 spans 16 amino acids. Germline CDR1 reads MDHEN; CDR2 reads SYDVKM.

The J gene is TRBJ2-3, the V gene TRBV4-2, with D possibly TRBD2 on 5 matching bases. The CDR3 extends over 11 amino acids. CDR1 and CDR2 from the germline V gene are LGHNA and YNFKEQ. V was trimmed by 10 bases and J by 6 bases, leaving 11 bases between them. CDR3 coding DNA: TGTGCCACCGGGGTGGGGGATACGCAGTATTTT. The encoded protein is CATGVGDTQYF.

As regards this clonotype: A much larger clone is a single base away; this may be a read error. CDR3 amino acids: CSASYNEQYF. The CDR3 DNA follows: TGCAGTGCTAGCTACAATGAGCAGTACTTC. The V and J genes are TRBV20-1 and TRBJ2-5; D not certain. Between the trimmed V and J ends, which lost 3 bases and 11 bases, there was a span of 10 bases. The germline V gene encodes CDR1 DFQATT and CDR2 SNEGSKA (reference sequence). This CDR3 spans 10 amino acids.

This clonotype was seen a few times. The chain uses TRBV18 and TRBJ2-5; TRBD1 might be the D (7 bases). Trimming shortened V by 5 bases and J by 1 base, and 14 bases separated the two germline ends. The CDR3 length is 15 residues. The germline CDR1 and CDR2 sequences are KGHSH and LQKENI. In DNA form, the CDR3 reads TGTGCCAGCTCAGACTCAGGGGGGTCCCAAGAGACCCAGTACTTC. It specifies CASSDSGGSQETQYF.

The J gene is TRBJ2-1, the V gene TRBV7-9; the match to TRBD2 covers 7 bases. Judging by the DNA end, TRBJ2-7 fits better; the J call may be wrong. Germline V CDR1 and CDR2: SEHNR, FQNEAQ (reference sequence). The CDR3 has 19 amino acids. The CDR3 is CASSPTALYGRAGIYEQYF. DNA for the CDR3: TGTGCCAGCAGCCCCACTGCCCTGTATGGTCGAGCGGGAATCTACGAGCAGTACTTC.

This chain's CDR3 is CASSLYSATYNEQYF. Written as DNA, the CDR3 is TGTGCCAGCAGCTTATATTCTGCGACCTACAATGAGCAGTACTTC. The genes are TRBV7-2 and TRBJ2-1; D is ambiguous. The J call is in doubt because the DNA end fits TRBJ2-7 better. The V gene's germline CDR1 is SGHTA and CDR2 FQGNSA. This CDR3 contains 15 residues.

Concerning this clonotype: One junction end does not reproduce the germline sequence, and a read error may be involved. The rearrangement joins TRBV7-2 to TRBJ2-2; D possibly corresponds to TRBD1 (5 bases). CDR1 and CDR2 from the germline V gene are SGHTA and FQGNSA. There are 16 residues in the CDR3. The CDR3 DNA is TGTGCCAGCGTCAAGGGGTCCCGATCGAACGCCGGGGAGCTGTTTTTT. It is translated as CASVKGSRSNAGELFF.

The chain links TRBV6-2 or TRBV6-3 to TRBJ2-3; tentatively, D is TRBD2 (7 bases). The germline CDR1 and CDR2 sequences are MNHEY and SVGEGT. The CDR3 totals 15 residues. V lost 7 bases and J lost 6, with 20 bases in between. The CDR3 DNA reads TGTGCCAGCACGGGGGGCTACACTACGCGGGATACGCAGTATTTT. Protein sequence: CASTGGYTTRDTQYF.